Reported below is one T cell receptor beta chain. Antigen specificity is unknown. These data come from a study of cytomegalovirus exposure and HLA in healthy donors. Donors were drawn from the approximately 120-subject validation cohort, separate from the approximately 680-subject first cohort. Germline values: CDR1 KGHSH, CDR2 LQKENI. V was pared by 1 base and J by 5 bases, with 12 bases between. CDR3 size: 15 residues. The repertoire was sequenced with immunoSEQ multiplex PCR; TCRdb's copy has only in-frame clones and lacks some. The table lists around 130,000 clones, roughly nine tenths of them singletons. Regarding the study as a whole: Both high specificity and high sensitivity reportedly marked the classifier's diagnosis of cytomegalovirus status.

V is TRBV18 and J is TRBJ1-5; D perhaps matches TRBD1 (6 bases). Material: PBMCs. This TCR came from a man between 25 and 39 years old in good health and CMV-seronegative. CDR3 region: CASSPLMSGDQPQHF. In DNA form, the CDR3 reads TGTGCCAGCTCACCACTCATGTCAGGGGATCAGCCCCAGCATTTT.